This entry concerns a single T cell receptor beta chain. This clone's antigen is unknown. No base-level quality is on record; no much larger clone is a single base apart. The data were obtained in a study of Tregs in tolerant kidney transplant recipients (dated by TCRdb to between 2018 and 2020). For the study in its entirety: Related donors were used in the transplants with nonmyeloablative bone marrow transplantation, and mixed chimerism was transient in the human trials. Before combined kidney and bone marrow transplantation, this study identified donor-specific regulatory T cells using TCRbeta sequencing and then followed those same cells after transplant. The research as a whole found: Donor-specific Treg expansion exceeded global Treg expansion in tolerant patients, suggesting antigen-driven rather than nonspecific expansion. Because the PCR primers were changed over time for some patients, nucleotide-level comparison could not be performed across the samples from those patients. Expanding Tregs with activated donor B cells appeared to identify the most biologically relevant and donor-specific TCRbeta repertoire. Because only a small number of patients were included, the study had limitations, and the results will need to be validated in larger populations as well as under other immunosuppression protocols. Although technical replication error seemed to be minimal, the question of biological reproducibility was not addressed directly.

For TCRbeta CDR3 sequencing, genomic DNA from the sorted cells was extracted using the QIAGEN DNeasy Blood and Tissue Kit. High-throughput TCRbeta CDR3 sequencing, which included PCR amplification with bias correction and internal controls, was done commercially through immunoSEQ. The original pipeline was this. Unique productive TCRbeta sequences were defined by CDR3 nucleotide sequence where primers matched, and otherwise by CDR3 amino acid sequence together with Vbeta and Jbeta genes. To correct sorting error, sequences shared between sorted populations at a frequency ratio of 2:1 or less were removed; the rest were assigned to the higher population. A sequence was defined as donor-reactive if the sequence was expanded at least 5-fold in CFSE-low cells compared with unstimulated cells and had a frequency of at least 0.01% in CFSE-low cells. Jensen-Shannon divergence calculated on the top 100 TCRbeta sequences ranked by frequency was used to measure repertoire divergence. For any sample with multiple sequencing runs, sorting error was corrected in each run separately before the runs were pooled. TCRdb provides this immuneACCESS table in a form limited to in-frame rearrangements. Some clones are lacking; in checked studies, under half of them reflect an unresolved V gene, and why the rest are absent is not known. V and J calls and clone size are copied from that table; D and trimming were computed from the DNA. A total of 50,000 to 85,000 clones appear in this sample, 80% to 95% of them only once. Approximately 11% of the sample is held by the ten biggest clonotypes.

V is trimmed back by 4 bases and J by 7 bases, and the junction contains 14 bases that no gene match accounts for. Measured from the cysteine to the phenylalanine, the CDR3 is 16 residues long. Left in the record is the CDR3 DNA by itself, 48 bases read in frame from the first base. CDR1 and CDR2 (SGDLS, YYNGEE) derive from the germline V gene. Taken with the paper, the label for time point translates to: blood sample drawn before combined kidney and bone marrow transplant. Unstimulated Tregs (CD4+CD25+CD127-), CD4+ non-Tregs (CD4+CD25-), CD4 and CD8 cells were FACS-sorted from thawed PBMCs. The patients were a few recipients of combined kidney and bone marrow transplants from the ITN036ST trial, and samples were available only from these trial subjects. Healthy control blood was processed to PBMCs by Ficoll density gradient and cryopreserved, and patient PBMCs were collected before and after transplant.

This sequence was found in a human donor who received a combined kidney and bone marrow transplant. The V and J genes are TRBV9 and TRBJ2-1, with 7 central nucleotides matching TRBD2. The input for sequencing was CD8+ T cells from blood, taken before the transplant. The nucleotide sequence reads TGTGCCAGCAGCCCCCCCTTGGGGGAGGGCGGGAATGAGCAGTTCTTC. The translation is CASSPPLGEGGNEQFF.